Below, 2 T cell receptor beta chains from the same sample are listed, as sequenced in a study of blood T cell repertoires in COVID-19. Measured with immunoSEQ multiplex PCR; TCRdb has only the in-frame clones, and not every one. The sample includes around 140,000 clones, around four fifths seen only once; the top ten take roughly 2.2%. The specimen sequenced was PBMCs or T cells enriched from blood (not recorded which). These receptors originate from a man aged 35 to 55 with acute COVID-19.

This clone came up once. V and J are TRBV3-1 (or the pseudogene TRBV3-2) and TRBJ2-1; TRBD2 aligns across 12 bases. Germline CDR1 reads LGHDT; CDR2 reads YNNKEL (reference sequence). J was trimmed by 8 bases and V by 4 bases; bases with no gene match: 6. CDR3 length: 15 residues. The CDR3 coding sequence is TGTGCCAGCAGCCTAGGGACTAGCGGGCGGGATGAGCAGTTCTTC. This gives the protein CASSLGTSGRDEQFF.

The V call is TRBV2, the J call TRBJ1-6; D perhaps matches TRBD1 (5 bases). CDR1 and CDR2 (germline): SNHLY, FYNNEI. Between the trimmed V and J ends, which lost 6 bases and 0 bases, there was a span of 9 bases. This CDR3 comprises 15 residues. The CDR3 coding sequence is TGTGCCAGCAGGGAGGGGTACTCCTATAATTCACCCCTCCACTTT. As protein: CASREGYSYNSPLHF.